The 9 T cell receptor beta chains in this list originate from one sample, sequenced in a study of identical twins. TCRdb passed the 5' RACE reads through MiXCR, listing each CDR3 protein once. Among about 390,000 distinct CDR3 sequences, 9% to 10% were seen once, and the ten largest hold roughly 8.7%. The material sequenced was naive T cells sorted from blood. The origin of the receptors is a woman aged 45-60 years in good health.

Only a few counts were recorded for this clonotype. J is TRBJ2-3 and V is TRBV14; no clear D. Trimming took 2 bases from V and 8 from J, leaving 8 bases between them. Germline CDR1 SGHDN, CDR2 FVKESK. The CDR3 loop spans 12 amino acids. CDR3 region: CASSQFGRTQYF. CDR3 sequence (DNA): TGTGCCAGCAGCCAATTTGGTCGTACGCAGTATTTT.

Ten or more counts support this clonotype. In nucleotides, the CDR3 is TGTGCTAGTGGTTTGGCGACTAGCGGGAGTTCGCCGAACACCGGGGAGCTGTTTTTT. Encoded protein: CASGLATSGSSPNTGELFF. The chain recombines TRBV12-5 with TRBJ2-2; TRBD2 matches at 12 bases. Germline V gene sequence: CDR1 LGHNT, CDR2 FRNRAP. The CDR3 length is 19 residues. The trim removed 1 base at V and 0 bases at J, leaving 6 bases unmatched. The full variable domain, in which reference TRBV12-5 and TRBJ2-2 provide the parts outside the CDR3, is DARVTQTPRHKVTEMGQEVTMRCQPILGHNTVFWYRQTMMQGLELLAYFRNRAPLDDSGMPKDRFSAEMPDATLATLKIQPSEPRDSAVYFCASGLATSGSSPNTGELFFGEGSRLTVL.

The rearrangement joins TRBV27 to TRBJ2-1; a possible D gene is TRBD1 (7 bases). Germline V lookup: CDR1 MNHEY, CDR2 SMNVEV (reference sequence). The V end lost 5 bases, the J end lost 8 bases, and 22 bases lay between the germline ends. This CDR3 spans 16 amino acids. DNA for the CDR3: TGTGCCAGCAGTGGGGGGACAGCGGGCCCCTTCGATGAGCAGTTCTTC. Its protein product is CASSGGTAGPFDEQFF.

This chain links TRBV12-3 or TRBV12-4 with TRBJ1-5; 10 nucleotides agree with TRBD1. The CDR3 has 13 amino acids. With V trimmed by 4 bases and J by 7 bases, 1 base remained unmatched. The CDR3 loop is CASSWTGGQPQHF. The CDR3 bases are TGTGCCAGCAGTTGGACAGGGGGACAGCCCCAGCATTTT.

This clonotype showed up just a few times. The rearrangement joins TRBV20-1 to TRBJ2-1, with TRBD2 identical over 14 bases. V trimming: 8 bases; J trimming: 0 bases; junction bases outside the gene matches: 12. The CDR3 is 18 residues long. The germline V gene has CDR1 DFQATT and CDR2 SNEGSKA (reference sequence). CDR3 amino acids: CSTLPGLAGASSYNEQFF. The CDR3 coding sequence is TGCAGTACCCTACCGGGACTAGCGGGAGCGAGCTCCTACAATGAGCAGTTCTTC.

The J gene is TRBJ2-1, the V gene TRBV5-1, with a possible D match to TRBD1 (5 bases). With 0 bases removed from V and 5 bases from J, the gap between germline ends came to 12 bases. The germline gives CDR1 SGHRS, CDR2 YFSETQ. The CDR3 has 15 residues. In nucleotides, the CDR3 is TGCGCCAGCAGCTTGGTGATGGGGCCCGACAATGAGCAGTTCTTC. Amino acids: CASSLVMGPDNEQFF.

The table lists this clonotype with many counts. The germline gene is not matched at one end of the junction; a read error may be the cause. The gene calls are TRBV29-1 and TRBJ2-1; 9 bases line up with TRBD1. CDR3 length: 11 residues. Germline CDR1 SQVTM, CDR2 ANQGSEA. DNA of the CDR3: TGCAGCGCTCTAAGGGGGGACAGGGACTCCTTC. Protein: CSALRGDRDSF.

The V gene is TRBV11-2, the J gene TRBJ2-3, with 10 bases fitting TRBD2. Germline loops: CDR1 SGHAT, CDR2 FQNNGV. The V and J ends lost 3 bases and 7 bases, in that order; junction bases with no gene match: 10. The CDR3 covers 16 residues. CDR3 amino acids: CASSLRWSSGSYTQYF. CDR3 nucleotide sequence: TGTGCCAGCAGCTTGAGGTGGTCTAGCGGGAGTTATACGCAGTATTTT.

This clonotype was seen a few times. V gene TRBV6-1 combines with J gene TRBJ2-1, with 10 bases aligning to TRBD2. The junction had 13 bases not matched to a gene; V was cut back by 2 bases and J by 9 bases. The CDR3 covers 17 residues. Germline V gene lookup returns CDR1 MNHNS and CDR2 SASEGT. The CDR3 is CASSESPGSGRGSEQFF. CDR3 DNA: TGTGCCAGCAGTGAATCCCCCGGGAGCGGGAGGGGGAGTGAGCAGTTCTTC.